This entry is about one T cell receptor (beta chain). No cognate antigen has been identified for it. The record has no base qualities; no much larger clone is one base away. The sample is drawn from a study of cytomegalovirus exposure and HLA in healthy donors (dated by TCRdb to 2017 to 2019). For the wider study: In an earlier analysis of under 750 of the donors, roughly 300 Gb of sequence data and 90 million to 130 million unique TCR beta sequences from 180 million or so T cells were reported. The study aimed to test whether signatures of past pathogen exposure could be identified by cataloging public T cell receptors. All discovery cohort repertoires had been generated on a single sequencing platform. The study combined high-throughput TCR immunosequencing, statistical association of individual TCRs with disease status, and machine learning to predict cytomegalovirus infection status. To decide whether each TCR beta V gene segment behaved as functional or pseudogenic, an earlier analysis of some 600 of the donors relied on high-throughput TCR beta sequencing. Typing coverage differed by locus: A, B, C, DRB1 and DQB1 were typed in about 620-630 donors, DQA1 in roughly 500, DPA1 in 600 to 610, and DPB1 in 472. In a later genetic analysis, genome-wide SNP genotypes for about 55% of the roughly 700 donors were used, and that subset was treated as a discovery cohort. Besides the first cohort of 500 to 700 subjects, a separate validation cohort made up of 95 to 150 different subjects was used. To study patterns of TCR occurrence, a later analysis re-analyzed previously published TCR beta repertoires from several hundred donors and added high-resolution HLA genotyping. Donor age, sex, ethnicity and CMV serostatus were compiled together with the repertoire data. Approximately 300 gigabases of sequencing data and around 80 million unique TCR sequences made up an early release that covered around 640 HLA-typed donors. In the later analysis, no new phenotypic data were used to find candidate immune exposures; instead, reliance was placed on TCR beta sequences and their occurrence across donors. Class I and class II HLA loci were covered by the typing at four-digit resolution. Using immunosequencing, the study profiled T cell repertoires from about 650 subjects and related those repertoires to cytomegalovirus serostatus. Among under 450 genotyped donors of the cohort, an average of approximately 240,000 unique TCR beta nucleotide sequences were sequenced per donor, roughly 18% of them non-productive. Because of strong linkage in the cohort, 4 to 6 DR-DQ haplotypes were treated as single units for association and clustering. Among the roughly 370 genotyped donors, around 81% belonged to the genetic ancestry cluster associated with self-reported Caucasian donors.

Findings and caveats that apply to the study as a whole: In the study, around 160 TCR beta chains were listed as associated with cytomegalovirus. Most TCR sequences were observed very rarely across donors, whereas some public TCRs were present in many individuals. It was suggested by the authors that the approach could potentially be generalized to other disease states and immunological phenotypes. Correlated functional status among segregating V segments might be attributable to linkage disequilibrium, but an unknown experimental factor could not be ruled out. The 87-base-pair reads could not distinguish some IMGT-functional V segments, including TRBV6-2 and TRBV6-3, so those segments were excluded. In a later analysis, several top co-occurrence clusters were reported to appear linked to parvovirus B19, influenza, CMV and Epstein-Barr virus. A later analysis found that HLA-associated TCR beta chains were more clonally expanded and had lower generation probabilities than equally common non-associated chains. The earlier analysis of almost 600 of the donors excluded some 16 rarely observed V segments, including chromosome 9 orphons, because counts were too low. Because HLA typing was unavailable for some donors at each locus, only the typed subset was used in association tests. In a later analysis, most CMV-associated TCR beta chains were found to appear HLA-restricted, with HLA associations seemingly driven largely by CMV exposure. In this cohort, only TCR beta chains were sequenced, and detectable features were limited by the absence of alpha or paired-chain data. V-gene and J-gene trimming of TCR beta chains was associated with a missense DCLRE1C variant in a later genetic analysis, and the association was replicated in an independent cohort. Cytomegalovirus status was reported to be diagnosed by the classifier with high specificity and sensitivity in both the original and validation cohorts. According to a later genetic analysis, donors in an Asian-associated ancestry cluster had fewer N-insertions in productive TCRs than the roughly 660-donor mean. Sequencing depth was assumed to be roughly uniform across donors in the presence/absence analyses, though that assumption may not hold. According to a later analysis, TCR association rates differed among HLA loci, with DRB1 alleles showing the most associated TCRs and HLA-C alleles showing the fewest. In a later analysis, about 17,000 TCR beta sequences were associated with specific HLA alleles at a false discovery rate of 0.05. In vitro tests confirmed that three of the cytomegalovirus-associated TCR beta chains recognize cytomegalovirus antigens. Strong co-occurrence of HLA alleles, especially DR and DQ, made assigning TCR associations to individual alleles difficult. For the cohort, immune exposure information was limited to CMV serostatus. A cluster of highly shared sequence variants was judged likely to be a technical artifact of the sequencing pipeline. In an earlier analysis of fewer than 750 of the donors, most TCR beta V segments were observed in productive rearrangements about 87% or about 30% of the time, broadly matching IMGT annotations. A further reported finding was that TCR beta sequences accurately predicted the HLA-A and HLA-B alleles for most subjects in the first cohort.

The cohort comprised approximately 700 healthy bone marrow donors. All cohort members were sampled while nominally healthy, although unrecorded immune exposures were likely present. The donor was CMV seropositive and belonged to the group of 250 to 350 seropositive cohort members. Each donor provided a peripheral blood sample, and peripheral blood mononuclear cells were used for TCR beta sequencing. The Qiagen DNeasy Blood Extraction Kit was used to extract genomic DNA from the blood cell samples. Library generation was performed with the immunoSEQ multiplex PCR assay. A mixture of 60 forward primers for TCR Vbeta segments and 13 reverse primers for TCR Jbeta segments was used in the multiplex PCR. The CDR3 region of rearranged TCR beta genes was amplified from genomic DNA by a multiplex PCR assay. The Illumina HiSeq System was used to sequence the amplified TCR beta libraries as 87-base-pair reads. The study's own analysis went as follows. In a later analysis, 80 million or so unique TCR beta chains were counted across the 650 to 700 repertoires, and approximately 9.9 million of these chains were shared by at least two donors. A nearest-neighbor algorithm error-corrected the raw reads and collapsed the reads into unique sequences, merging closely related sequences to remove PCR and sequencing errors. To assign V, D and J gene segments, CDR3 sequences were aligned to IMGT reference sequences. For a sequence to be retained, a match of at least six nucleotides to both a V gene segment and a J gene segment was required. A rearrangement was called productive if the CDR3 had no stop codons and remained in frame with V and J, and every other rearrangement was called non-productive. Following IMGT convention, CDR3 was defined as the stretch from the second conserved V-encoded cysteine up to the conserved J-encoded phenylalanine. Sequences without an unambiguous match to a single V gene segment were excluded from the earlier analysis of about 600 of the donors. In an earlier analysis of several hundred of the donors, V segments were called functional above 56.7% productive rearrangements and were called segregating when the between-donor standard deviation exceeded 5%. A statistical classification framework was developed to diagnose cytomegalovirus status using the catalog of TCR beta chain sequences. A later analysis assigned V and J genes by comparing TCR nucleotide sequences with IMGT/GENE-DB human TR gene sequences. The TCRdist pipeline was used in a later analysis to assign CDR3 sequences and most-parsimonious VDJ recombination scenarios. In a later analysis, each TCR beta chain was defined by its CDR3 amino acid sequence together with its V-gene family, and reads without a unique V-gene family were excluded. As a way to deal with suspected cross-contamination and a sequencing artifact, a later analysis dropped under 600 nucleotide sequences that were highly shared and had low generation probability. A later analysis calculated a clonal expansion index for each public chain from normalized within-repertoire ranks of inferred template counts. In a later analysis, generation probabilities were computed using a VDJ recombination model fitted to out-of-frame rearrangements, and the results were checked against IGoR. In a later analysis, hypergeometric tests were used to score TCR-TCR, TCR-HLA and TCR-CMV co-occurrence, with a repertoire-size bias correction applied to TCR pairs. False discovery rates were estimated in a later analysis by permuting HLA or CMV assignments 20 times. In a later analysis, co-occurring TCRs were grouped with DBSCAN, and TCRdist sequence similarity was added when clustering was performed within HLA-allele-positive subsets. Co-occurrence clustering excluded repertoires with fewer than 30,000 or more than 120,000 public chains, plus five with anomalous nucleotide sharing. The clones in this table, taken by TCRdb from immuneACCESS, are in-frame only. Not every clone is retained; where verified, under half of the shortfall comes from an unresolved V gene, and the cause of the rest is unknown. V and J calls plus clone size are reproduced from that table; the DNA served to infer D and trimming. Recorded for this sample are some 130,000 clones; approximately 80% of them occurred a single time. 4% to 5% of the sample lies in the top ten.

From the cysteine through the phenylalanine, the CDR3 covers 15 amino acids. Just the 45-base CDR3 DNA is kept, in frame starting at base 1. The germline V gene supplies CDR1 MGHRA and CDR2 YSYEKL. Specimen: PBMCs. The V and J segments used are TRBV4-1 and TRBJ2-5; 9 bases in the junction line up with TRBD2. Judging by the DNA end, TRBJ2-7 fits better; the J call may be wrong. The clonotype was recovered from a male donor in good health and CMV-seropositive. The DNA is TGCGCCAGCAGCCGTTTGGGACTAGCCGGAATCGAGCAGTACTTC. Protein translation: CASSRLGLAGIEQYF.